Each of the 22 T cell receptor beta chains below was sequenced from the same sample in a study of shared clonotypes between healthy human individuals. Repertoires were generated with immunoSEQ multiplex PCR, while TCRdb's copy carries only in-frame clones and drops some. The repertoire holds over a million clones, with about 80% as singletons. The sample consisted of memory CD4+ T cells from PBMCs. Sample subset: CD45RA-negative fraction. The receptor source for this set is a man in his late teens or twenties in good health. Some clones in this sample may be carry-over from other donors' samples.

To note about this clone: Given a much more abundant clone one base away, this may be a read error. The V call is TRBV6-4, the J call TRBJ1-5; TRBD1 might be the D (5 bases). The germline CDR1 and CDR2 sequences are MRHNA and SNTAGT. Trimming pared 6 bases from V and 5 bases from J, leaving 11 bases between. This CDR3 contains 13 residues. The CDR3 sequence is CASSRDPDQPQHF. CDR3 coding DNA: TGTGCCAGCAGCCGGGACCCAGATCAGCCCCAGCATTTT.

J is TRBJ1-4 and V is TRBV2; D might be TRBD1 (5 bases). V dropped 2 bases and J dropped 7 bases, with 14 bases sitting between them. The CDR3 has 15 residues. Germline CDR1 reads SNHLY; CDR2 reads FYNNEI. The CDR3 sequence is CASSEFGRVVEKLFF. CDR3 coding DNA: TGTGCCAGCAGTGAATTCGGCAGGGTTGTTGAAAAACTGTTTTTT.

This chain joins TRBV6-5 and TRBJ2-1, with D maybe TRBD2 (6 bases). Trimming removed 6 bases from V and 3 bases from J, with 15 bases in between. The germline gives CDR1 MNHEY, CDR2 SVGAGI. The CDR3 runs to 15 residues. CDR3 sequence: CASSPLVGGYNEQFF. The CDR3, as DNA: TGTGCCAGCAGCCCCCTGGTGGGGGGCTACAATGAGCAGTTCTTC.

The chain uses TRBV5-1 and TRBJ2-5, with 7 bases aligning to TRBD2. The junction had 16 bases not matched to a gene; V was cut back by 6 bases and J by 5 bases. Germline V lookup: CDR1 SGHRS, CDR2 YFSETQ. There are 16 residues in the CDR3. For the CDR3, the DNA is TGCGCCAGCAAGCAGTCCCTTGGGGCGGGAGAGGAGACCCAGTACTTC. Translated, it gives CASKQSLGAGEETQYF.

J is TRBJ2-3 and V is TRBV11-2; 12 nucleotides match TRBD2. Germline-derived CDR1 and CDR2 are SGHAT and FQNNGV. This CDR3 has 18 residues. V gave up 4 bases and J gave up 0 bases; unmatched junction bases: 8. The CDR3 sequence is CASSSGGLAGGSTDTQYF. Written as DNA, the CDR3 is TGTGCCAGCAGCTCCGGGGGCCTAGCGGGAGGGAGCACAGATACGCAGTATTTT.

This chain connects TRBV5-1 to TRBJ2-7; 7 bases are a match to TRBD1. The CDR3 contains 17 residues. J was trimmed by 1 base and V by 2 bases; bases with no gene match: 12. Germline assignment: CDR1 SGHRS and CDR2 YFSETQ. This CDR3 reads CASSFGTATPNSYEQYF. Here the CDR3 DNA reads TGCGCCAGCAGCTTCGGGACAGCCACACCCAATTCCTACGAGCAGTACTTC.

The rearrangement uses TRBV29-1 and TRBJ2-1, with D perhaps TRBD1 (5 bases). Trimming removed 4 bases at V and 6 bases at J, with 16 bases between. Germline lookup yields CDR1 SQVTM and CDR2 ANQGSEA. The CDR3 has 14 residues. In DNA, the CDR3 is TGCAGCGTTGTGGGGTGGCAGGGTTCCAATGAGCAGTTCTTC. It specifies CSVVGWQGSNEQFF.

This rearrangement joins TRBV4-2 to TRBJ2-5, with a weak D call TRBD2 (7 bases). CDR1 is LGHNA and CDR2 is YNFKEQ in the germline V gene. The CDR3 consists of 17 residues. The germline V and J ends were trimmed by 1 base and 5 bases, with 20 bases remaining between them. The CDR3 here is CASSQVRGEGRRETQYF. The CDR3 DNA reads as TGTGCCAGCAGCCAAGTTAGGGGGGAGGGCCGGAGGGAGACCCAGTACTTC.

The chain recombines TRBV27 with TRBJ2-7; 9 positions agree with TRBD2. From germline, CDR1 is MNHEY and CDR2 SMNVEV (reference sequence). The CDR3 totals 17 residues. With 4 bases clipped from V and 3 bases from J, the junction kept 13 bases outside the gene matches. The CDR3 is CASSSRRLAGRGYEQYF. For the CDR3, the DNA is TGTGCCAGCAGTTCTCGGCGTCTAGCGGGACGTGGCTACGAGCAGTACTTC.

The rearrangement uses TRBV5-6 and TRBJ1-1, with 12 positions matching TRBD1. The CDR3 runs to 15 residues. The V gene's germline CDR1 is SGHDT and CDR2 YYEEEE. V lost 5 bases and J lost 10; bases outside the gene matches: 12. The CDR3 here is CASSFSGTGGVGAFF. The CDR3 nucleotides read TGTGCCAGCAGTTTCTCCGGGACAGGGGGCGTCGGAGCTTTCTTT.

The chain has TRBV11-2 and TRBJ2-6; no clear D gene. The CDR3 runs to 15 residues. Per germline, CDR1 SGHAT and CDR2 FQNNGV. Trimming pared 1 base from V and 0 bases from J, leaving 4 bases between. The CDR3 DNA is TGTGCCAGCAGCTTAGGCCACTCTGGGGCCAACGTCCTGACTTTC. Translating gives CASSLGHSGANVLTF. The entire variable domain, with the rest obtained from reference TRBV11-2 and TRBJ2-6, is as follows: EAGVAQSPRYKIIEKRQSVAFWCNPISGHATLYWYQQILGQGPKLLIQFQNNGVVDDSQLPKDRFSAERLKGVDSTLKIQPAKLEDSAVYLCASSLGHSGANVLTFGAGSRLTVL.

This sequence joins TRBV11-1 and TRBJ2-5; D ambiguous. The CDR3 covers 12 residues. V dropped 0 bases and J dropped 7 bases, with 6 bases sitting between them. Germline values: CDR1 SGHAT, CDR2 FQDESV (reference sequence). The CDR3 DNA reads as TGTGCCAGCAGCTTAGCAATGGGGACCCAGTACTTC. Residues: CASSLAMGTQYF.

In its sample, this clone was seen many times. CDR3 sequence reads: CASSRGTSGSSSYEQYF. The DNA of the CDR3 is TGTGCCAGCAGTCGCGGGACTAGCGGGTCTAGCTCCTACGAGCAGTACTTC. This sequence joins TRBV27 and TRBJ2-7; TRBD2 agrees at 12 bases. With 5 bases clipped from V and 0 bases from J, the junction kept 8 bases outside the gene matches. The CDR3 spans 17 residues. Per the germline V gene, CDR1 is MNHEY and CDR2 is SMNVEV (reference sequence).

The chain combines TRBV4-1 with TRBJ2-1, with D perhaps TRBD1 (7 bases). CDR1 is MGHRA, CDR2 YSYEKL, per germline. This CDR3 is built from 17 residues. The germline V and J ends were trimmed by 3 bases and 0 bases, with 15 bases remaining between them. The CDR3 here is CASSHARRDSSYNEQFF. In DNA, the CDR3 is TGCGCCAGCAGCCACGCCAGGCGGGACAGCTCCTACAATGAGCAGTTCTTC.

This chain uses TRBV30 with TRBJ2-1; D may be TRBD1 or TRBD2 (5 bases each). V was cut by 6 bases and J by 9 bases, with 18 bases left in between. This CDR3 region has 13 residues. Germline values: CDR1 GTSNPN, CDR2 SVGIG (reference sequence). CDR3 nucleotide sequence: TGTGCCTGCCGCACAGGAGTAACTAGTGAGCAGTTCTTC. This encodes CACRTGVTSEQFF. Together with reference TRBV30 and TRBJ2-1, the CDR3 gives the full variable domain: SQTIHQWPATLVQPVGSPLSLECTVEGTSNPNLYWYRQAAGRGLQLLFYSVGIGQISSEVPQNLSASRPQDRQFILSSKKLLLSDSGFYLCACRTGVTSEQFFGPGTRLTVL.

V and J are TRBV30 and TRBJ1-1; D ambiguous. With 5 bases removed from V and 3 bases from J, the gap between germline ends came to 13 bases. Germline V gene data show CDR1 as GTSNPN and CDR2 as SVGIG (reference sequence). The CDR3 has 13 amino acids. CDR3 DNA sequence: TGTGCCTGGGACCCGACACGACACACTGAAGCTTTCTTT. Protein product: CAWDPTRHTEAFF.

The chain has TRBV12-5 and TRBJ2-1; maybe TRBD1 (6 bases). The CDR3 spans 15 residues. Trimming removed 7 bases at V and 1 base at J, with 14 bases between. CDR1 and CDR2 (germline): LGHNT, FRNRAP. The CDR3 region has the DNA TGTGCTAGTGCCGCCGACAGGCCTTCCTACAATGAGCAGTTCTTC. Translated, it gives CASAADRPSYNEQFF.

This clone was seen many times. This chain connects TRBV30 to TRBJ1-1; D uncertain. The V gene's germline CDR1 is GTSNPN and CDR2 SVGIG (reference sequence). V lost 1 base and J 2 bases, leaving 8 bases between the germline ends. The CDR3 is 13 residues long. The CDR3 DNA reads TGTGCCTGGAGTGCTCAAGTTAACACTGAAGCTTTCTTT. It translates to CAWSAQVNTEAFF.

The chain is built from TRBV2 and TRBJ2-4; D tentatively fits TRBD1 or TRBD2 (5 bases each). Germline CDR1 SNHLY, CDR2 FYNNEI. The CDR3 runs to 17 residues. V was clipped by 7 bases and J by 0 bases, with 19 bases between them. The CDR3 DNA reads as TGTGCCAGCACTGTGGGACCTCCAGGACTAGCCAAAAACATTCAGTACTTC. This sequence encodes CASTVGPPGLAKNIQYF.

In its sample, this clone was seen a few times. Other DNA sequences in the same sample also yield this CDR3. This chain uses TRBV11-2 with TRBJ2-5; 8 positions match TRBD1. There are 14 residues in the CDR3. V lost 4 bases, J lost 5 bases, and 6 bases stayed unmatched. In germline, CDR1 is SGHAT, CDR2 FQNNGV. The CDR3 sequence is CASSSIRGRETQYF. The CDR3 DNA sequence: TGTGCCAGCAGCTCCATCAGGGGGCGGGAGACCCAGTACTTC.

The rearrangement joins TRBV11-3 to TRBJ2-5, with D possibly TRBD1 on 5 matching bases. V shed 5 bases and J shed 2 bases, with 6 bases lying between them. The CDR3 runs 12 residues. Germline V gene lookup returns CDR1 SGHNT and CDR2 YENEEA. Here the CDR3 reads CASSRQQETQYF. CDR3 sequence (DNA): TGTGCCAGCAGCCGACAGCAAGAGACCCAGTACTTC.

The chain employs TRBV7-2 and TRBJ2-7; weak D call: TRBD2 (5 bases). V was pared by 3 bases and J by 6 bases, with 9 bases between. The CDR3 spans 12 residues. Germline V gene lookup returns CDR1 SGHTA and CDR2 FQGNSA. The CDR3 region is CASSLRVGEQYF. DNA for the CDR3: TGTGCCAGCAGCTTGAGGGTCGGCGAGCAGTACTTC. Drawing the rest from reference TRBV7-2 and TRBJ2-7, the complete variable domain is GAGVSQSPSNKVTEKGKDVELRCDPISGHTALYWYRQSLGQGLEFLIYFQGNSAPDKSGLPSDRFSAERTGGSVSTLTIQRTQQEDSAVYLCASSLRVGEQYFGPGTRLTVT.